A single sample is the source of the 10 T cell receptor beta chains below, sequenced in a study of cytomegalovirus exposure and HLA in healthy donors. The PCR used 60 Vbeta and 13 Jbeta primers. Measured with immunoSEQ multiplex PCR; TCRdb has only the in-frame clones, and not every one. The sample comprises 100,000 to 150,000 clones, roughly four fifths of which are singletons, and approximately 3.5% rests with the top ten. The sequenced material came from PBMCs. The receptors come from a woman between 35 and 50 years old in good health and CMV-seropositive.

The chain employs TRBV6-5 and TRBJ2-6, with 7 bases identical to TRBD1. Germline CDR1 and CDR2: MNHEY and SVGAGI. V trimming: 5 bases; J trimming: 3 bases; junction bases outside the gene matches: 4. The CDR3 covers 15 residues. CDR3 sequence (DNA): TGTGCCAGCAGTCACGGGACAGTTGGGGCCAACGTCCTGACTTTC. Protein product: CASSHGTVGANVLTF.

This chain links TRBV27 with TRBJ1-1, with D tentatively TRBD1 (5 bases). The CDR3 covers 13 residues. V shed 3 bases and J shed 5 bases, with 10 bases lying between them. Germline lookup yields CDR1 MNHEY and CDR2 SMNVEV (reference sequence). CDR3 protein: CASSFNRGTEAFF. The CDR3 DNA reads as TGTGCCAGCAGTTTTAACCGGGGGACTGAAGCTTTCTTT.

In the case of this clone: The same CDR3 arises from other DNA sequences in this sample as well. V is TRBV4-3 and J is TRBJ1-2, with D hard to call. V was cut by 0 bases and J by 2 bases, with 10 bases left in between. The CDR3 is made up of 15 amino acids. Germline assignment: CDR1 LGHNA and CDR2 YSLEER. CDR3 in amino acids: CASSQDARRNYGYTF. As DNA, the CDR3 is TGCGCCAGCAGCCAAGACGCTCGGAGAAACTATGGCTACACCTTC.

V and J are TRBV19 and TRBJ2-5; D call uncertain. The DNA end is more similar to TRBJ2-7, so the J call may be wrong. Per the germline V gene, CDR1 is LNHDA and CDR2 is SQIVND (reference sequence). The CDR3 consists of 13 residues. Here the CDR3 DNA reads TGTGCCAGTAGTATAGGTCCCAACTACGAGCAGTACTTC. The encoded protein is CASSIGPNYEQYF.

By proportion, this clone is medium-sized. J is TRBJ2-2 and V is TRBV6-1; D may be TRBD1 (6 bases). V lost 2 bases to trimming and J lost 1 base, with 11 bases between them. The CDR3 runs to 16 residues. Germline CDR1 MNHNS, CDR2 SASEGT. The chain's CDR3 is CASSEIPGQNTGELFF. The CDR3 DNA is TGTGCCAGCAGTGAAATCCCGGGACAGAACACCGGGGAGCTGTTTTTT.

The CDR3 loop is CASSSLSRLEETQYF. The CDR3 bases are TGTGCCAGCAGTTCACTTTCGCGCCTGGAAGAGACCCAGTACTTC. The chain employs TRBV27 and TRBJ2-5; D is unresolved. Deletions cut 4 bases from V and 3 bases from J, with 15 bases between. This CDR3 has 15 residues. Germline CDR1 and CDR2: MNHEY and SMNVEV (reference sequence).

This clone appeared many times. The chain links TRBV10-1 to TRBJ2-1; TRBD2 agrees at 8 bases. Trimming removed 5 bases from V and 3 bases from J; junction bases left unmatched: 3. The CDR3 covers 14 residues. Germline V gene sequence: CDR1 WNHNN, CDR2 SYGVQD (reference sequence). The CDR3 spells CASSPGLDYNEQFF. DNA for the CDR3: TGCGCCAGCAGTCCGGGACTAGACTACAATGAGCAGTTCTTC.

The chain combines TRBV11-2 with TRBJ2-4; weak D call: TRBD1 (6 bases). The CDR3 totals 16 residues. V shed 1 base and J shed 3 bases, with 13 bases lying between them. Germline values: CDR1 SGHAT, CDR2 FQNNGV. Here the CDR3 reads CASSLVRGPIKNIQYF. The DNA for the CDR3 is TGTGCCAGCAGCTTAGTCAGGGGACCAATCAAAAACATTCAGTACTTC. Complete variable domain (other parts from reference TRBV11-2 and TRBJ2-4): EAGVAQSPRYKIIEKRQSVAFWCNPISGHATLYWYQQILGQGPKLLIQFQNNGVVDDSQLPKDRFSAERLKGVDSTLKIQPAKLEDSAVYLCASSLVRGPIKNIQYFGAGTRLSVL.

The chain is built from TRBV9 and TRBJ2-3; a possible D gene is TRBD2 (5 bases). V was cut by 2 bases and J by 3 bases, with 10 bases left in between. The length of the CDR3 is 14 residues. Germline CDR1 is SGDLS and CDR2 is YYNGEE. CDR3 coding DNA: TGTGCCAGCAGCGTCCGGGGTATGACAGATACGCAGTATTTT. This codes for CASSVRGMTDTQYF.

As to this clone: Additional DNA sequences in this sample encode the identical CDR3. The gene calls are TRBV30 and TRBJ2-7; the match to TRBD2 covers 10 bases. The J segment lost 4 bases and the V segment lost 2 bases, leaving 8 bases of the junction unmatched. The CDR3 runs to 15 residues. Germline V lookup: CDR1 GTSNPN, CDR2 SVGIG (reference sequence). This chain's CDR3 is CAWSLSSGSEYEQYF. CDR3 nucleotide sequence: TGTGCCTGGAGTCTCTCTAGCGGGAGCGAATACGAGCAGTACTTC.